The clone carrying this T cell receptor beta chain has more than one count but fewer than ten. Using its own MiXCR run on the RT-PCR reads, TCRdb lists one record per CDR3 protein. The sample lists approximately 170,000 distinct CDR3 sequences, around 28% seen once, with under 3.5% in the top ten. V shed 9 bases and J shed 2 bases, with 11 bases lying between them. Germline loops: CDR1 SGHTA, CDR2 FQGNSA. CDR3 size: 13 residues. This specimen comes from a study of patients and donors after allogeneic stem cell transplantation. The TCR sequence derives from a human donor who was either an allogeneic HSCT recipient or a stem cell or donor lymphocyte infusion donor (not recorded which). It is not recorded whose cells these are; they may come from a transplant donor. J is TRBJ2-1 and V is TRBV7-2, with D possibly TRBD2 on 5 matching bases. Sequencing used blood, either unsorted or a sorted T cell fraction (not recorded which). In DNA form, the CDR3 reads TGTGCCAGTTCACTAGTTGCCTACAATGAGCAGTTCTTC. This translates into CASSLVAYNEQFF.